The present entry profiles one T cell receptor beta chain with its context. Which antigen it targets is not known. Base qualities are not recorded, but no much larger clone differs from it by a single base. The data belong to a study of T cell responses to AZD1222 COVID-19 vaccine (dated by TCRdb to about 2021). About the investigation overall: Because spike-specific TCR depth and breadth did not differ between the two schedules, AZD1222 recipients who got a second dose at roughly 4 weeks were pooled with those who got a second dose at roughly 12 weeks. TCR sequencing covered over 230 trial participants: 200 to 220 given two doses of AZD1222 and approximately 26 given two doses of MenACWY control vaccine. Trial participants were enrolled by age into subgroups of 18-55, 56-69 and 70-plus years, and 148, 28 and 57 TCR-sequenced participants, respectively, were included in these subgroups. The paper as a whole reports these results and caveats: The 56-69-year group was small, and its depth increase did not reach significance, likely because of low power. Epitopes outside the regions mutated in the B.1.351 and B.1.1.7 variants were reportedly recognized by nearly half of the unique spike-specific TCRs. Only 5 to 7 AZD1222 recipients were SARS-CoV-2 seropositive at baseline, limiting conclusions about previously exposed vaccinees. Most participants were white British and females outnumbered males, and the authors suggested that clonal diversity may have been underestimated. The vaccine-associated CD4 TCRs covered the entire spike protein, and the dominant responses fell in regions 160-218 and 743-854. Because no day 14 peak-response samples were available, the repertoires could be characterized only after the peak T cell response. Spike-specific TCR breadth and depth rose significantly after two AZD1222 doses compared with day 0 and with MenACWY recipients.

The CDR3 regions of human TCRbeta chains were analyzed by immunosequencing. The published analysis was carried out like this. Repertoire TCRs were matched against a reference library of SARS-CoV-2-specific TCRs generated with the MIRA antigen-specificity platform. Breadth was defined as the fraction of unique TCRs that were SARS-CoV-2-associated, and depth was defined as the fraction of total T cells that were SARS-CoV-2-associated. Using the MIRA data, each spike-specific TCR was assigned both to the spike region to which the TCR was reactive and to a CD4 or CD8 class. Log10-transformed breadth and depth values were compared by one-way ANOVA with Sidak's multiple comparisons tests. As stored in TCRdb, this immuneACCESS dataset retains in-frame rearrangements with V and J assigned. A fraction of the clones does not appear; measured against another copy, unresolved V genes explain less than half of the discrepancy, and the remainder lacks a known reason. Clone size and V and J calls were adopted from that table, with D and trimming inferred from the DNA. This sample gives around 110,000 clones in total; approximately 90% of them show up just once. The top ten hold approximately 4.5% of the sample.

Ends trimmed: V by 7 bases, J by 4 bases; bases unmatched to a gene: 12. Spanning cysteine to phenylalanine, the CDR3 consists of 15 amino acids. Only the CDR3 region is kept as DNA, spanning 45 bases read in frame from base 1. Taken from the germline V gene, the CDR1 and CDR2 loops are MNHEY and SVGAGI. The sample's time point label, decoded: baseline before first vaccination. The vaccinee samples were drawn from two UK trials, COV001 and COV002, one of which was a single-blind randomized controlled phase 2/3 trial testing AZD1222 (ChAdOx1 nCoV-19) in healthy adults. Trial participant PBMC samples were collected at day 0 and day 28 after the second dose for TCRbeta chain sequencing.

The source is an adult in good health. The chain is encoded by TRBV6-5 joined to TRBJ1-1, with 7 bases in between that match TRBD1. The source material was peripheral blood, sampled on day 0 of AZD1222 vaccination. The CDR3 region: CASIDRAHALTEAFF. The nucleotides are TGTGCCAGCATCGACAGGGCCCATGCCCTCACTGAAGCTTTCTTT.